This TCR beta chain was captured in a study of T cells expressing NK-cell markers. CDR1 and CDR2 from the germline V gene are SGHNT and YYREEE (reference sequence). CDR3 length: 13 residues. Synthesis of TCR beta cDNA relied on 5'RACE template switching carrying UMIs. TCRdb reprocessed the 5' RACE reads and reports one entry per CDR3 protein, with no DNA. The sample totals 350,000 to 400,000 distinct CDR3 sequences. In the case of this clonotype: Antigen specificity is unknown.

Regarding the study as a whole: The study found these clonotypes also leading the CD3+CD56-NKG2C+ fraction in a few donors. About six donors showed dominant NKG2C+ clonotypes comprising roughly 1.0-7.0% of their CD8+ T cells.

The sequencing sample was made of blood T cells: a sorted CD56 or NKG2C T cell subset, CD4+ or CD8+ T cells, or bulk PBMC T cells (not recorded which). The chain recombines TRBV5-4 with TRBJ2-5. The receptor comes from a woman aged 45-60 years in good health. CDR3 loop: CASSLDNLETQYF.